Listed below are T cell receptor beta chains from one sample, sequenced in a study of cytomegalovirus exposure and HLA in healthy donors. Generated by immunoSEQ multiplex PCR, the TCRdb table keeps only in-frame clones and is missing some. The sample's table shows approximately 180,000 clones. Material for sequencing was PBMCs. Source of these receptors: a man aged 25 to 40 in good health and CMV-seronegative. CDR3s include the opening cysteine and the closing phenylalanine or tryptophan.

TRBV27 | CASRGLAGASSYNEQFF
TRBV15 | CATSRNRRYQETQYF
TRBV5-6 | CASSLELAASQGEQFF
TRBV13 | CASSPPQGWGIYEQYF
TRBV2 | CASTLFNEKLFF
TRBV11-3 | CASSPREGDKNEQFF
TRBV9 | CASSFREDTEAFF
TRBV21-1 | CASSKDSGAVYEQYF
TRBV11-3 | CASSRTSGGYNEQFF
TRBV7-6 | CASSSRDSGNTIYF
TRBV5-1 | CASSLLQGNGNTIYF
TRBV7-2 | CASSLAGTGGWEQYF
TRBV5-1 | CASSMTSGTYEQYF
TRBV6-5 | CASSYDIGGAGGYTF
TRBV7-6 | CASSPRQGYTEAFF
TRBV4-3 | CASSPGVAIGGYTF
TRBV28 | CASTRNRGNYGYTF
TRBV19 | CASSIPGANEKLFF
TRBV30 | CAWSNGQQARDSPLHF
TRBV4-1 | CASSQGRGSSYEQYF
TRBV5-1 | CASSVAGGVNTEAFF
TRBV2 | CASKYLLAGVPDPSYEQYF
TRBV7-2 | CASSRTFQETQYF
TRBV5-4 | CASSLSSSGRYNEQFF
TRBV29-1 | CSGSTGLGEKLFF
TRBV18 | CASSQLENTEAFF
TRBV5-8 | CASSLAGTGLYEQYF
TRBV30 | CAWSVEGKQPQHF
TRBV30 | CAWSVGTGGFKNIQYF
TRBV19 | CASSIGTERNYGYTF
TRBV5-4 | CASSLYRDRPQTQYF
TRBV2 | CASNPDRAAYNEQFF
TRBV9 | CASSVSTSISYEQYF
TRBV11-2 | CASSGGTGSGRPQHF
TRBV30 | CAWSVGTGGDPLGTEAFF
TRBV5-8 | CASSPGTSGGADTQYF
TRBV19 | CASSRDDSVPWGQPQHF
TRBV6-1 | CASSEGVSSGGAETQYF
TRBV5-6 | CASSLDGAKNIQYF
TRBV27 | CASSLGLAGAPADTQYF
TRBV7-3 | CASSPGTGLPYEQYF
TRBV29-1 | CSVGGEQFF
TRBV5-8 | CASSLQGAWAGELFF
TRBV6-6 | CASRTPEANEKLFF
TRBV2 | CASQGGPGELFF
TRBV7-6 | CASSGGGVGNYGYTF